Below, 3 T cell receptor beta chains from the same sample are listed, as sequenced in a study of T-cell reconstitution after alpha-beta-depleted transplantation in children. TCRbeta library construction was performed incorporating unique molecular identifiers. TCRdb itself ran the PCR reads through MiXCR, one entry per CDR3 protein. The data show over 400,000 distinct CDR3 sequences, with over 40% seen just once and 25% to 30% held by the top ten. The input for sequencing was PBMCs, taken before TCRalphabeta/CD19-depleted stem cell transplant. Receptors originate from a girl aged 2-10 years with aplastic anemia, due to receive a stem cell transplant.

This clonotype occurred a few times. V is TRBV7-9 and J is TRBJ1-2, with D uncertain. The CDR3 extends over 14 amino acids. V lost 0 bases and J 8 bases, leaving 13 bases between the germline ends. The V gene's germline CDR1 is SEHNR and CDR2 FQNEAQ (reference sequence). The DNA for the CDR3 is TGTGCCAGCAGCTTAGCCCGGATCCCCAGGGGCTACACCTTC. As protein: CASSLARIPRGYTF.

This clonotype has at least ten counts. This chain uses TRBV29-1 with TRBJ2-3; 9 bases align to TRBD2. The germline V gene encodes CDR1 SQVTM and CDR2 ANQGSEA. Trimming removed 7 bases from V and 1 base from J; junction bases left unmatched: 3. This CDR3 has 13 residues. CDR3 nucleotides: TGCAGCGCCTTAGCGGGGGGCACAGATACGCAGTATTTT. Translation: CSALAGGTDTQYF.

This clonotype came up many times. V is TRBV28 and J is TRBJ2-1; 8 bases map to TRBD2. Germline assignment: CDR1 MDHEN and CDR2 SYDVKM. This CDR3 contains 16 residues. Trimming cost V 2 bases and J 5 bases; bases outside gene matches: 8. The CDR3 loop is CASSLGLPGGDNEQFF. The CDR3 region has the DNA TGTGCCAGCAGTTTAGGTCTACCGGGAGGGGACAATGAGCAGTTCTTC.